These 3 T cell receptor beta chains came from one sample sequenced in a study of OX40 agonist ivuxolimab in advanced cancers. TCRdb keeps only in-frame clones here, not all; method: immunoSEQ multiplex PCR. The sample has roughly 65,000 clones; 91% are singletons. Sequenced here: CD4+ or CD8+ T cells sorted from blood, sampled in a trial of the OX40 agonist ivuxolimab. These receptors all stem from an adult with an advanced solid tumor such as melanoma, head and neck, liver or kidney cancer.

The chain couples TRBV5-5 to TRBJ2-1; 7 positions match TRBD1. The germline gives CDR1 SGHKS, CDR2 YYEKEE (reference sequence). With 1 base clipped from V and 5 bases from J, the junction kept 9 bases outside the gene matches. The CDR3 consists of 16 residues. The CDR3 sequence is CASSLLRQGTNNEQFF. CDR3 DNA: TGTGCCAGCAGCTTGTTACGACAGGGTACAAACAATGAGCAGTTCTTC.

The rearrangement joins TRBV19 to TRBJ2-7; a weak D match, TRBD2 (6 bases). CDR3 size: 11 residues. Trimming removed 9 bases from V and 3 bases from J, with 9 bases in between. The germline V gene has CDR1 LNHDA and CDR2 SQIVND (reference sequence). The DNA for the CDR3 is TGTGCCAGCCTGGGGGGCTACGAGCAGTACTTC. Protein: CASLGGYEQYF.

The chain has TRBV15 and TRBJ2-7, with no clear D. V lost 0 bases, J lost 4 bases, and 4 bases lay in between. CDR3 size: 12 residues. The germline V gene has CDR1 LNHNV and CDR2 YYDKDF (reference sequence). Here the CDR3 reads CATSRDSYEQYF. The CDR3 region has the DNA TGTGCCACCAGCAGAGACAGTTACGAGCAGTACTTC.